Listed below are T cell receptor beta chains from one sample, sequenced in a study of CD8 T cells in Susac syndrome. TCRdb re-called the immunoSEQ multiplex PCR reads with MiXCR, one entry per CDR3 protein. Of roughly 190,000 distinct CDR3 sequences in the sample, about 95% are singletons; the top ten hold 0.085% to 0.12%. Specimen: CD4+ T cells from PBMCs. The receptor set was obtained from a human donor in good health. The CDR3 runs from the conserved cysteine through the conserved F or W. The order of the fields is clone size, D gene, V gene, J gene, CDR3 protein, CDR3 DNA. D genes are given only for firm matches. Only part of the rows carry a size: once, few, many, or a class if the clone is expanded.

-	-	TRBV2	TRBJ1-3	CASSERQSGNTIYF	TGTGCCAGCAGTGAACGGCAGTCTGGAAACACCATATATTTT
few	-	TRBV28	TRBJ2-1	CASSLQDEQFF	TGTGCCAGCAGTTTACAAGATGAGCAGTTCTTC
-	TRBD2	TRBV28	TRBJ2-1	CASSSLAGTSGPDSSYNEQFF	TGTGCCAGCAGTTCCCTCGCGGGGACTAGCGGGCCCGATAGCTCCTACAATGAGCAGTTCTTC
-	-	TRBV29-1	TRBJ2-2	CSVVGSGASTGELFF	TGCAGCGTTGTAGGTAGCGGAGCTTCGACCGGGGAGCTGTTTTTT
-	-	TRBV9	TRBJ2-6	CASSVAPGPGANVLTF	TGTGCCAGCAGCGTAGCTCCCGGACCAGGGGCCAACGTCCTGACTTTC
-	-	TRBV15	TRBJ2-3	CATSRGASLGTDTQYF	TGTGCCACCAGCAGAGGGGCCTCTCTGGGGACAGATACGCAGTATTTT
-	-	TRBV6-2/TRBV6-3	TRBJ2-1	CASSYPGAYNEQFF	TGTGCCAGCAGTTACCCGGGGGCTTACAATGAGCAGTTCTTC
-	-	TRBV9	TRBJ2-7	CATGHPQYF	TGTGCCACCGGACACCCGCAGTACTTC
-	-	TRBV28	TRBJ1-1	CASSFPTEAFF	TGTGCCAGCAGTTTCCCCACTGAAGCTTTCTTT
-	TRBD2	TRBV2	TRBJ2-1	CASSVIPGLGYYNEQFF	TGTGCCAGCAGTGTAATTCCGGGACTAGGTTACTACAATGAGCAGTTCTTC
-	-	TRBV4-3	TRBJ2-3	CASSQDMGRRGFPYTQYF	TGCGCCAGCAGCCAAGATATGGGGCGGAGGGGGTTCCCTTATACGCAGTATTTT
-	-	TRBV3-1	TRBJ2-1	CASSQEVRNEQFF	TGTGCCAGCAGCCAAGAGGTCCGCAATGAGCAGTTCTTC
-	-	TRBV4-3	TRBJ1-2	CASSQEGSLDGYTF	TGCGCCAGCAGCCAAGAAGGTTCCCTAGATGGCTACACCTTC
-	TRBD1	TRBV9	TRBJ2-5	CASSAWTGRQETQYF	TGTGCCAGCAGCGCTTGGACAGGGAGGCAAGAGACCCAGTACTTC
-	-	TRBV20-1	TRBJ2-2	CSATDSLKPGELFF	TGCAGTGCTACCGACTCCCTGAAGCCAGGGGAGCTGTTTTTT
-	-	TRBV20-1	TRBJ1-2	CSAHSPGRSFGYTF	TGCAGTGCCCATTCACCGGGCCGAAGTTTTGGCTACACCTTC
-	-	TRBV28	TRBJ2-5	CASSTLGSVETQYF	TGTGCCAGCAGTACTTTGGGGTCGGTAGAGACCCAGTACTTC